This TCR beta chain was sequenced during a study of beta chain features in type 1 diabetes. The study's findings and limits: Among type 1 diabetes patients, VDJ junctions had fewer insertions and more deletions. For Type 1 diabetes patients, all four CD4+ subsets carried TCRB CDR3s that were moderately but significantly shorter.

Expressed TCRB transcripts got sequenced, as all isolated RNA was reverse transcribed. The table came from immunoSEQ multiplex PCR; TCRdb's copy has only in-frame clones and leaves some out. Of under 150,000 clones in the sample, 15% to 20% were seen once. Germline V gene sequence: CDR1 SQVTM, CDR2 ANQGSEA. Trimming left V 4 bases short and J 5 bases short, with 11 bases between. The length of the CDR3 is 13 residues. This clone was counted only a few times. Antigen: not known. This clonotype originated in a man aged 18 to 29 with type 1 diabetes. The material sequenced was central memory CD4+ T cells from blood. V and J are TRBV29-1 and TRBJ1-4; unclear D gene. CDR3 DNA: TGCAGCGTTGGAGGGAGTGTAAATGAAAAACTGTTTTTT. Its protein product is CSVGGSVNEKLFF.